This T cell receptor (beta chain) originates from a study of shared T cell receptors in the human thymus (dated by TCRdb to about 2021). About the full investigation: The study examined how self-reactive, shared T-cell receptor alpha chains are generated in the human thymus.

Turning to this clone: Its binding antigen is unknown. There are no base qualities to consult, and no much larger clone falls within one base.

Library preparation employed the immunoSEQ multiplex PCR assay. TCRdb provides this immuneACCESS table in a form limited to in-frame rearrangements. Some clones are lacking; in checked studies, under half of them reflect an unresolved V gene, and why the rest are absent is not known. This sample holds under 850,000 clones; more than 75% were observed only once. The ten largest clonotypes hold about 0.01% of the sample. Per the germline V gene, LGHNA is the CDR1 and YSLEER is the CDR2. V was cut back by 2 bases and J by 4 bases, leaving a gap of 9 bases between them. Including the terminal cysteine and phenylalanine, the CDR3 comprises 14 residues. Solely the CDR3 DNA is kept, with 42 bases framed from the first base. In addition, the sample was reused for a study of human thymus T cells. Per the second study: In Finland, the donors were immunologically healthy infants who were having open corrective cardiac surgery for congenital heart defects. Thymus tissue was obtained as surgical resects removed during corrective cardiac surgery. Biased V and J gene segment usage appeared to be present in both thymic and peripheral blood repertoires. Highly overlapping thymic TCR repertoires among unrelated individuals were reported in the related research. The study characterized TCR alpha and beta repertoires from eight infant thymus samples and four related peripheral blood samples. Donor ages ranged from roughly 7 to 244 days, and the cohort comprised over five male and a couple of female infants. Thymocytes were mechanically released from the tissue and were stored as pellets of 10-30 million cells at -70 degrees C. A QIAsymphony instrument was used to extract genomic DNA from frozen cell pellets. The immunoSEQ multiplex PCR assay was used to amplify the TCRB and TCRAD loci from a standardized amount of quality-controlled genomic DNA. The V(D)J region was spanned by amplicons of a length sufficient to cover the CDR3 and to identify V and J genes. The commercial immunoSEQ service was used to sequence amplicons on an Illumina platform. Primer bias and sequencing errors were corrected as previously described, and TCRAD and TCRB were defined on the basis of the IMGT database. immunoSEQ Analyzer 3.0 and VDJTools were used for repertoire analysis, which covered basic statistics, V/J segment usage, diversity estimates, rarefaction and pairwise overlap. To estimate diversity, the Chao1, ChaoE, Efron-Thisted, Shannon and inverse Simpson indices were applied, and diversity was also estimated on datasets down-sampled to the smallest sample. For repertoire overlap, CDR3 nucleotide sequence, V gene and J gene had to match strictly, and clustering was done by Jaccard-based multidimensional scaling. On average, thymus samples yielded 810,000 or so unique TCRB clonotypes, whereas blood samples yielded approximately 90,000.

The TCR originated in a boy younger than two with a congenital heart defect. Donor details come from another sample of the same person, matched by shared clones. The material sequenced was thymocytes. Rearrangement joined TRBV4-3 to TRBJ2-1, with the D gene too uncertain to name. The DNA sequence is TGCGCCAGCAGCCAAAGAGTATCTTACAATGAGCAGTTCTTC. Its translation is CASSQRVSYNEQFF.